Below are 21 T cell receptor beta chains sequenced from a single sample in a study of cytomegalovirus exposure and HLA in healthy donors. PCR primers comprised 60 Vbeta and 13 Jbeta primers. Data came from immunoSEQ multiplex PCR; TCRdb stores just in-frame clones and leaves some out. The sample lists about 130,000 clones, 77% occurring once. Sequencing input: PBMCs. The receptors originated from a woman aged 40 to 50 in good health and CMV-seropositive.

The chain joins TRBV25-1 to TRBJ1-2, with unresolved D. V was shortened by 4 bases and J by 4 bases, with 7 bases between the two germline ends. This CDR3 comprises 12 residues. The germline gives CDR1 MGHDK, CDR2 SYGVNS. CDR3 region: CASSGPGYGYTF. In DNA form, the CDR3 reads TGTGCCAGCAGTGGGCCTGGCTATGGCTACACCTTC.

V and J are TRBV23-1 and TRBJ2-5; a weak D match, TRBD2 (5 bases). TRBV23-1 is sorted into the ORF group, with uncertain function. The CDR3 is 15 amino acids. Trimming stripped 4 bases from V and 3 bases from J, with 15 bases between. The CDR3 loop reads CASSPRGRSEETQYF. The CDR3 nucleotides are TGCGCCAGCAGTCCTAGAGGGAGATCAGAAGAGACCCAGTACTTC.

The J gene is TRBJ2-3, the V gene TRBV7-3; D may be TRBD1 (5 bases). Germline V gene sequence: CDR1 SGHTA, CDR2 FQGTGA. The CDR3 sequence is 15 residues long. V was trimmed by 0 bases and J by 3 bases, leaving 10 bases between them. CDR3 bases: TGTGCCAGCAGCTTAACAGGCAGGGTTACAGATACGCAGTATTTT. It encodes CASSLTGRVTDTQYF.

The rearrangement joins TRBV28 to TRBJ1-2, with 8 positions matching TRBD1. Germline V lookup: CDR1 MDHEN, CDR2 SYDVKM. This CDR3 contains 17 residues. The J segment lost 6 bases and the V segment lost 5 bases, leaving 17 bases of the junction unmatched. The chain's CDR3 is CASSPTGAPMGKNGYTF. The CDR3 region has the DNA TGTGCCAGCAGTCCGACAGGGGCCCCGATGGGAAAAAATGGCTACACCTTC.

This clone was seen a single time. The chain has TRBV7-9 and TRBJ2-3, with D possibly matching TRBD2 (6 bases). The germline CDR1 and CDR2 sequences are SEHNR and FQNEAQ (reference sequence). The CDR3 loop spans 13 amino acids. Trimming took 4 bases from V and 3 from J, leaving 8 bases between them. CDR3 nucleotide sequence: TGTGCCAGCAGCTACCGGGGGACAGATACGCAGTATTTT. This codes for CASSYRGTDTQYF.

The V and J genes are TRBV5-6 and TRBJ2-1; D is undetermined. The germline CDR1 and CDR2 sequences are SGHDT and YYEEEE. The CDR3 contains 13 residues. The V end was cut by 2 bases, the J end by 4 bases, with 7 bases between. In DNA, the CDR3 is TGTGCCAGCAGCTTAAGAGAATACAATGAGCAGTTCTTC. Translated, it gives CASSLREYNEQFF.

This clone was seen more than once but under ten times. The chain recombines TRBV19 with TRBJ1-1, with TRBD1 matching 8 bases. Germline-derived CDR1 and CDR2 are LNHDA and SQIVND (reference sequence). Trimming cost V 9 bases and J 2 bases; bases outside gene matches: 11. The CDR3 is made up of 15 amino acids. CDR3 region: CARVFGQGTNTEAFF. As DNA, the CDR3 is TGTGCCAGAGTCTTCGGACAGGGAACTAACACTGAAGCTTTCTTT.

CDR3 bases: TGTGCCAGCAGGGGCTATCCATTTACTAACTATGGCTACACCTTC. Translating it yields CASRGYPFTNYGYTF. The gene calls are TRBV19 and TRBJ1-2; possible D gene TRBD1, 6 bases. V lost 9 bases to trimming and J lost 0 bases, with 17 bases between them. The germline V gene encodes CDR1 LNHDA and CDR2 SQIVND (reference sequence). There are 15 residues in the CDR3.

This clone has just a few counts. CDR3 loop: CASTTEAFF. CDR3 DNA sequence: TGTGCCAGTACAACTGAAGCTTTCTTT. The rearrangement uses TRBV19 and TRBJ1-1; D gene uncertain. Trimming removed 7 bases from V and 5 bases from J, with 2 bases in between. Germline CDR1 reads LNHDA; CDR2 reads SQIVND (reference sequence). The CDR3 runs 9 residues. Drawing the rest from reference TRBV19 and TRBJ1-1, the complete variable domain is DGGITQSPKYLFRKEGQNVTLSCEQNLNHDAMYWYRQDPGQGLRLIYYSQIVNDFQKGDIAEGYSVSREKKESFPLTVTSAQKNPTAFYLCASTTEAFFGQGTRLTVV.

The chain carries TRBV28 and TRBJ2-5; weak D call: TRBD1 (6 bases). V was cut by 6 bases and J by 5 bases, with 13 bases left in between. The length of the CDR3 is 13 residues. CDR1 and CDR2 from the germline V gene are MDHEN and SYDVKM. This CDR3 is CASRPTGWETQYF. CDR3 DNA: TGTGCCAGCAGGCCTACAGGGTGGGAGACCCAGTACTTC.

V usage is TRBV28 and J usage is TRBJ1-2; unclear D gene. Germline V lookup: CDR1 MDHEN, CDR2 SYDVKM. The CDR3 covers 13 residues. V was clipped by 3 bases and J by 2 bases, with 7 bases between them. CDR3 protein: CASSFPGNYGYTF. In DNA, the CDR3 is TGTGCCAGCAGTTTCCCTGGCAACTATGGCTACACCTTC.

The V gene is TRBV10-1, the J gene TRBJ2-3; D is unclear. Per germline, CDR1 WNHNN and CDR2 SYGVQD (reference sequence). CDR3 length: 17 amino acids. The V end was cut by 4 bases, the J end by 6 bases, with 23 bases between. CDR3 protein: CASSGFSRRLSSDTQYF. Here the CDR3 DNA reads TGCGCCAGCAGTGGGTTTTCGCGGCGGTTGAGTTCGGATACGCAGTATTTT.

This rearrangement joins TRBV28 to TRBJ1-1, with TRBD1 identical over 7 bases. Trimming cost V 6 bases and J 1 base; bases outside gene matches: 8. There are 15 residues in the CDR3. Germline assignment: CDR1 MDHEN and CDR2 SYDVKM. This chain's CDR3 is CASRPETGANTEAFF. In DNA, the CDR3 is TGTGCCAGCAGGCCTGAAACAGGGGCGAACACTGAAGCTTTCTTT.

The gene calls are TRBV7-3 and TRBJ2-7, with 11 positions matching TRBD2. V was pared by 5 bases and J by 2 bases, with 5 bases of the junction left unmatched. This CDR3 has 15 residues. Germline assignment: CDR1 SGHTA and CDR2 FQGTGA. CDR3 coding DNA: TGTGCCAGCAGCCCGACTAGCGGGGTTCCCTACGAGCAGTACTTC. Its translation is CASSPTSGVPYEQYF.

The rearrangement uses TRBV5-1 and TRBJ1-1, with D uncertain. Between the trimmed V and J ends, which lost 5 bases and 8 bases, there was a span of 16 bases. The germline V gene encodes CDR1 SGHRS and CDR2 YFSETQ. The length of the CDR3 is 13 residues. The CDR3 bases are TGCGCCAGCAGACCCCCAGGAAAGTCGGAAGCTTTCTTT. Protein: CASRPPGKSEAFF.

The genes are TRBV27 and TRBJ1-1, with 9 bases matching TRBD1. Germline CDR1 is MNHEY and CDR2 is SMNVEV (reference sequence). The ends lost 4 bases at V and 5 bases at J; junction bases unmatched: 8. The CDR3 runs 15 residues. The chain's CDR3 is CASSSLGTGNTEAFF. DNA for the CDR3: TGTGCCAGCAGTTCCCTGGGGACAGGGAATACTGAAGCTTTCTTT.

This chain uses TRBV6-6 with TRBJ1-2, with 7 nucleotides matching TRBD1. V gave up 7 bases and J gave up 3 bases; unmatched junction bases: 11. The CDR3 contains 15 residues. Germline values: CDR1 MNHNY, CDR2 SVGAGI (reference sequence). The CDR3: CASTHDRGPYYGYTF. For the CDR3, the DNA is TGTGCCAGCACCCACGATAGGGGGCCCTACTATGGCTACACCTTC.

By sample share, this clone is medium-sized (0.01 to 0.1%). CDR3 loop: CASSQDGGRNQPQHF. CDR3 bases: TGTGCCAGCAGCCAAGATGGAGGCAGGAATCAGCCCCAGCATTTT. V is TRBV4-2 and J is TRBJ1-5; no definite D call. Trimming pared 0 bases from V and 4 bases from J, leaving 10 bases between. CDR1 and CDR2 (germline): LGHNA, YNFKEQ. This CDR3 region has 15 residues.

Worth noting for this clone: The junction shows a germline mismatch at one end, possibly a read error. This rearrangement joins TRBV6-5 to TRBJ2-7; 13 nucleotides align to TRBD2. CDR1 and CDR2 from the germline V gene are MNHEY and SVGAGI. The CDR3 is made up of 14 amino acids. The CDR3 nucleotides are TGTGCCAGCAGTAGACTAGCGGGAGGCTACGAGCAGCACTTC. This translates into CASSRLAGGYEQHF.

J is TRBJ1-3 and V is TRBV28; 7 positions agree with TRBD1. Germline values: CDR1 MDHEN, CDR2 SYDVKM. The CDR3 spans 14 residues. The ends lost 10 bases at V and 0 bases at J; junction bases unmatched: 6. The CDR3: CATRTGGSGNTIYF. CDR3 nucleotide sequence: TGTGCCACTAGGACAGGAGGCTCTGGAAACACCATATATTTT.

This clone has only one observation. The CDR3 region is CASRPVRDRSYEQYF. The CDR3 DNA is TGTGCCAGCAGACCAGTCAGGGACAGAAGCTACGAGCAGTACTTC. This sequence joins TRBV11-2 and TRBJ2-7; TRBD1 matches at 7 bases. There are 15 residues in the CDR3. J lost 3 bases, V lost 6 bases, and 11 bases had no gene match. Germline assignment: CDR1 SGHAT and CDR2 FQNNGV.